Listed below are T cell receptor beta chains from one sample, sequenced in a study of monozygotic twins with inflammatory bowel disease. TCRdb processed the 5' RACE reads again and assigns one entry to each CDR3 protein, with no DNA. The sample holds more than 350,000 distinct CDR3 sequences. The sample comprised blood. Receptors were obtained from a human donor with ulcerative colitis or Crohn's disease, or a healthy co-twin of an affected twin (not recorded which). The CDR3 runs from the conserved cysteine through the conserved F or W.

TRBV20-1	TRBJ1-6	16	CSASPSDRGGNSPLHF
TRBV6-1	TRBJ2-2	16	CASSPRPGLELGELFF
TRBV7-2	TRBJ2-1	15	CASSETSGGANEQFF
TRBV9	TRBJ1-4	13	CASSARANEKLFF
TRBV19	TRBJ1-1	14	CASTLGTVNTEAFF
TRBV5-1	TRBJ2-2	16	CASSLTGPGEPGELFF
TRBV6-5	TRBJ1-1	16	CASSYAVTSTNTEAFF
TRBV7-6	TRBJ2-2	15	CASSSGAGNTGELFF
TRBV4-2	TRBJ2-7	15	CASSQSDSGGYEQYF
TRBV29-1	TRBJ2-1	15	CSVGTGRESYNEQFF
TRBV6-1	TRBJ2-4	16	CASRRDREGAKNIQYF
TRBV19	TRBJ2-3	14	CASSIEGGGDTQYF
TRBV10-3	TRBJ2-1	13	CAISEDGHNEQFF
TRBV7-3	TRBJ1-4	15	CASSSRKQTAGGLFF
TRBV20-1	TRBJ2-5	13	CSASQPGSETQYF
TRBV5-1	TRBJ1-5	16	CASSLGTENSNQPQHF